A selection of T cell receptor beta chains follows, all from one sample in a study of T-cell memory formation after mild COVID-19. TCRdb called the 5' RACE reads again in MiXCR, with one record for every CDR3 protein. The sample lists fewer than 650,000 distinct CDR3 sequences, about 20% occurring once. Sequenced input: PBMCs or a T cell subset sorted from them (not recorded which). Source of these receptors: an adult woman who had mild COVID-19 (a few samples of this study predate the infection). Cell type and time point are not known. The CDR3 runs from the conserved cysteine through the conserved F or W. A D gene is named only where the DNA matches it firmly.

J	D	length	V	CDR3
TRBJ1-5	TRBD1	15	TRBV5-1	CASSAGQGGNQPQHF
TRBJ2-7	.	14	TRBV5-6	CATQARTRRYEQYF
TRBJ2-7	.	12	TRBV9	CASSGTGSEQYF
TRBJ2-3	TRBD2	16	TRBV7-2	CASSPPGLAGTDTQYF
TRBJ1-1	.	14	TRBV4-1	CASSRNQVNTEAFF
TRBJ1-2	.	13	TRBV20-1	CSATRVAVRGYTF
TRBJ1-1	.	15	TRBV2	CASSSERVTYTEAFF
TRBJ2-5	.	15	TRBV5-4	CASSFSRVTEETQYF
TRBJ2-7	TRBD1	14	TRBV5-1	CASSLGGDRDPPKF
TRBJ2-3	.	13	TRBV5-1	CASSSRVPDTQYF
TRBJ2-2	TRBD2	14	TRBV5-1	CASGLAGENGELFF
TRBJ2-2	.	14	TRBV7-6	CASSLTGDRGELFF
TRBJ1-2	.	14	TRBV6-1	CASSEGKANYGYTF
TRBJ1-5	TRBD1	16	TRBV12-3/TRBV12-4	CASSPGGIYSNQPQHF
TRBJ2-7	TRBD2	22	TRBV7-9	CASSLRTGTGLAGSHAAYEQYF
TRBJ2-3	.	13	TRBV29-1	CSVVWIWTDTQYF
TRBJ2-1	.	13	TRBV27	CASRPGHLNEQFF
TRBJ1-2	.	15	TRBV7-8	CASSLARGWSYGYTF
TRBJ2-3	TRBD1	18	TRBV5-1	CASSAGQGSFGGPDTQYF
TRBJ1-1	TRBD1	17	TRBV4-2	CASSQVGTGAANTEAFF
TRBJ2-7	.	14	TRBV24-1	CASSDRDKSYEQYF
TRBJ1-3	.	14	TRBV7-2	CASTPQAYGNTIYF
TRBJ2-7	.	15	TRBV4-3	CASSQDRASLYEQYF
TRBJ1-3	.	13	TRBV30	CAWNGGLGNTIYF
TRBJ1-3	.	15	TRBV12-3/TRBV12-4	CASSPRQFSGNTIYF
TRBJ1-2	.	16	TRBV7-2	CASSLAGAVANYGYTF
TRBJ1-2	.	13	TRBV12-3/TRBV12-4	CASSLGRTIGYTF
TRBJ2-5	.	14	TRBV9	CASSPGLSQETQYF
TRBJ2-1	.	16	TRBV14	CASSQDMAGGWDEQFF
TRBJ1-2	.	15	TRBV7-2	CASSLFFRPVYGYTF
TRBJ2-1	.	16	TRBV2	CASSDTGVGVYNEQFF
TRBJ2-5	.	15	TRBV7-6	CASSLASGVGETQYF
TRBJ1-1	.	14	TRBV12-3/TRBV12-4	CASSWGSLNTEAFF
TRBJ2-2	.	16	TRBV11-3	CASSSPEDTFTGELFF
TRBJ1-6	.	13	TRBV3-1	CASSPDINSPLHF
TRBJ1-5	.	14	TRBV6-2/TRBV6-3	CASTPQQENQPQHF
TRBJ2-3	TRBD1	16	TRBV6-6	CASKKGQTFSTDTQYF
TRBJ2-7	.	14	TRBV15	CATQGLLDSYEQYF
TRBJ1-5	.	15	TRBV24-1	CATSETRTGNQPQHF
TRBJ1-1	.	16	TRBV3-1	CASSPRPGWGRAEAFF
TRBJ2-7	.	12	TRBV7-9	CASSFIGNEQYF
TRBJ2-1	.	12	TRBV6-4	CASSDFGQGWFF
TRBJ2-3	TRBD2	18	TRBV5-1	CASSLYPASGSSTDTQYF
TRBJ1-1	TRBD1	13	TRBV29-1	CSVKQGAVTEAFF
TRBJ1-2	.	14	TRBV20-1	CSARDPAGIYGYTF
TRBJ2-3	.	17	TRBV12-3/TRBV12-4	CASSLRFRDSGTDTQYF
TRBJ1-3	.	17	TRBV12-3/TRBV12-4	CASSFHNTAIDRNTIYF
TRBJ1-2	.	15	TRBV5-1	CASSLEFEGAEGYTF